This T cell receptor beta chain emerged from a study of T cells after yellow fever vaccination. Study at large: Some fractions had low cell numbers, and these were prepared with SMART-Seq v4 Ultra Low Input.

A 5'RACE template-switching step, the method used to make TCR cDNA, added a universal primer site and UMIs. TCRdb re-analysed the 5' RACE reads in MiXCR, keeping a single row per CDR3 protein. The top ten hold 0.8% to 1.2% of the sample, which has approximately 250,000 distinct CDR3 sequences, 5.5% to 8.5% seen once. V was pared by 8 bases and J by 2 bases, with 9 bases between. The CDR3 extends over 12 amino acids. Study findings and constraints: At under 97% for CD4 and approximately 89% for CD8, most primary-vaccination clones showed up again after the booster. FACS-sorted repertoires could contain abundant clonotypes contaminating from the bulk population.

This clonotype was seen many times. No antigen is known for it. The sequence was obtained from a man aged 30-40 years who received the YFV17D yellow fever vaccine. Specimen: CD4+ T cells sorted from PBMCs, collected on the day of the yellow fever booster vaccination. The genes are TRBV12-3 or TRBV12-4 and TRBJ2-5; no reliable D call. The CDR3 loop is CASGELQETQYF. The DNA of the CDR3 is TGTGCCAGCGGAGAATTACAAGAGACCCAGTACTTC.